The next 21 T cell receptor beta chains were all read from a single sample in a study of cytomegalovirus exposure and HLA in healthy donors. The PCR used 60 Vbeta and 13 Jbeta primers. TCRdb's table, derived via immunoSEQ multiplex PCR, lists solely in-frame clones and lacks some. The table has roughly 130,000 clones, around 72% seen once. The sample comprised PBMCs. These receptors came from a human donor in good health.

This clone was found a few times. This chain links TRBV4-2 with TRBJ2-1, with 11 bases aligning to TRBD2. The length of the CDR3 is 18 residues. V lost 3 bases to trimming and J lost 2 bases; unmatched junction nucleotides: 9. Germline V gene lookup returns CDR1 LGHNA and CDR2 YNFKEQ. This CDR3 is CASSQGLAGGLPYNEQFF. The CDR3 nucleotides read TGTGCCAGCAGCCAGGGCCTAGCGGGAGGTCTTCCCTACAATGAGCAGTTCTTC.

The chain uses TRBV5-4 and TRBJ2-1, with 9 nucleotides matching TRBD2. CDR1 and CDR2 from the germline V gene are SGHNT and YYREEE (reference sequence). The CDR3 has 16 amino acids. Trimming at V came to 1 base and at J to 7 bases, leaving 9 bases not matched to a gene. CDR3 DNA sequence: TGTGCCAGCAGCTTGCCAGGCGGGAGGGCTGGTAATGAGCAGTTCTTC. This sequence encodes CASSLPGGRAGNEQFF.

This clone is a singleton in its sample. This rearrangement joins TRBV20-1 to TRBJ2-1, with D possibly matching TRBD2 (7 bases). Looked up from germline, CDR1 is DFQATT and CDR2 is SNEGSKA (reference sequence). V dropped 7 bases and J dropped 15 bases, with 19 bases sitting between them. The CDR3 is 11 residues long. CDR3 coding DNA: TGCAGTGTAACCATCGCGGGGGCGGGGTTCTTC. It yields the protein CSVTIAGAGFF.

The J gene is TRBJ2-1, the V gene TRBV6-1, with TRBD1 matching over 9 bases. The CDR3 loop spans 17 amino acids. The V gene end was trimmed by 3 bases and the J gene end by 1 base; junction bases not matched to a gene: 7. CDR1 and CDR2 from the germline V gene are MNHNS and SASEGT. Written as DNA, the CDR3 is TGTGCCAGCAGTGACATTGACAGGGGGGTGTCCTACAATGAGCAGTTCTTC. It is translated as CASSDIDRGVSYNEQFF.

The chain links TRBV19 to TRBJ1-6, with 9 bases lining up with TRBD1. The CDR3 runs to 19 residues. Germline CDR1 and CDR2: LNHDA and SQIVND (reference sequence). Trimming took 3 bases from V and 7 from J; bases not matched to a gene: 16. The CDR3 nucleotides are TGTGCCAGTAGTATCGACTTGGGATTTCGGACAGGGGTAAATTCACCCCTCCACTTT. It is translated as CASSIDLGFRTGVNSPLHF.

The chain is built from TRBV25-1 and TRBJ2-7, with D perhaps TRBD1 (6 bases). V lost 8 bases, J lost 5 bases, and 13 bases lay in between. Germline V gene lookup returns CDR1 MGHDK and CDR2 SYGVNS. This CDR3 is 12 amino acids long. The CDR3 is CASGGWENEQYF. DNA for the CDR3: TGTGCCAGCGGGGGCTGGGAGAACGAGCAGTACTTC.

The J gene is TRBJ2-7, the V gene TRBV5-1; possible D gene TRBD2, 5 bases. V lost 5 bases and J 1 base, leaving 13 bases between the germline ends. CDR1 is SGHRS and CDR2 is YFSETQ in the germline V gene. The CDR3 totals 14 residues. The CDR3 DNA reads as TGCGCCAGCAGAAGAGAGGGCCCTTCCTACGAGCAGTACTTC. Protein product: CASRREGPSYEQYF.

The rearrangement joins TRBV27 to TRBJ1-1; D is uncertain. Germline CDR1 is MNHEY and CDR2 is SMNVEV (reference sequence). This CDR3 is 13 amino acids long. V lost 4 bases and J lost 4, with 10 bases in between. CDR3 in amino acids: CASSSRGVTEAFF. The CDR3 coding sequence is TGTGCCAGCAGTTCCCGCGGGGTCACTGAAGCTTTCTTT.

The gene calls are TRBV6-4 and TRBJ2-1; 8 positions match TRBD1. The germline gives CDR1 MRHNA, CDR2 SNTAGT. Trimming removed 3 bases from V and 3 bases from J; junction bases left unmatched: 1. This CDR3 is 14 amino acids long. The CDR3 nucleotides read TGTGCCAGCAGTGAACAGGGGGACTACAATGAGCAGTTCTTC. It is translated as CASSEQGDYNEQFF.

The chain recombines TRBV7-9 with TRBJ1-2; the D gene is possibly TRBD1 (6 bases). CDR3 length equals 13 residues. In germline, CDR1 is SEHNR, CDR2 FQNEAQ (reference sequence). With 4 bases removed from V and 8 bases from J, the gap between germline ends came to 14 bases. The CDR3 here is CASSSQGGRGYTF. In DNA form, the CDR3 reads TGTGCCAGCAGCTCCCAAGGGGGTAGAGGCTACACCTTC.

V usage is TRBV10-2 and J usage is TRBJ2-5; TRBD2 matches at 14 bases. The DNA end favors TRBJ2-7, so the J call may be wrong. There are 16 residues in the CDR3. Germline lookup yields CDR1 WSHSY and CDR2 SAAADI. The CDR3 sequence: CASSGAGLAGAYEQYF. The CDR3 nucleotides read TGCGCCAGCAGTGGGGCGGGACTAGCGGGGGCCTACGAGCAGTACTTC.

This chain joins TRBV6-5 and TRBJ2-2; a possible D gene is TRBD2 (6 bases). The CDR3 runs to 16 residues. V was clipped by 0 bases and J by 5 bases, with 13 bases between them. CDR1 is MNHEY and CDR2 is SVGAGI in the germline V gene. The CDR3 region has the DNA TGTGCCAGCAGTTACTCGAAGACTAGGGCGACCGGGGAGCTGTTTTTT. Its translation: CASSYSKTRATGELFF.

The chain is built from TRBV7-9 and TRBJ2-7; 7 bases fit TRBD2. J was trimmed by 0 bases and V by 8 bases; bases with no gene match: 4. The CDR3 extends over 13 amino acids. Germline V gene data show CDR1 as SEHNR and CDR2 as FQNEAQ (reference sequence). The CDR3, as DNA: TGTGCCAGCGGGTGGACTAGCTCCTACGAGCAGTACTTC. Residues: CASGWTSSYEQYF.

This clone appeared a few times. V and J are TRBV18 and TRBJ1-4; possibly TRBD1 for D (5 bases). The CDR3 is made up of 17 amino acids. Trimming took off 1 base at V and 7 bases at J, with 19 bases between the two ends. Germline V lookup: CDR1 KGHSH, CDR2 LQKENI. The CDR3 nucleotides are TGTGCCAGCTCACCACAGGCCAGGGCGAGGTGGACTGAAAAACTGTTTTTT. As protein: CASSPQARARWTEKLFF.

V gene TRBV27 combines with J gene TRBJ2-2; maybe TRBD1 (6 bases). The CDR3 consists of 16 residues. Germline CDR1 reads MNHEY; CDR2 reads SMNVEV (reference sequence). V was clipped by 5 bases and J by 4 bases, with 17 bases between them. In DNA, the CDR3 is TGTGCCAGCAGTCAAACAGGGCACCCTCCCACCGGGGAGCTGTTTTTT. Translation gives CASSQTGHPPTGELFF.

This chain connects TRBV5-1 to TRBJ2-1; 7 nucleotides align to TRBD2. The CDR3 covers 15 residues. The V gene's germline CDR1 is SGHRS and CDR2 YFSETQ. The V segment lost 6 bases and the J segment 0 bases; nucleotides outside the gene matches: 6. Here the CDR3 DNA reads TGCGCCAGCACCCTAGCGGCAAGCTCCTACAATGAGCAGTTCTTC. The encoded protein is CASTLAASSYNEQFF.

The chain couples TRBV25-1 to TRBJ1-2; a possible D gene is TRBD1 (6 bases). This CDR3 region has 13 residues. Germline V gene data show CDR1 as MGHDK and CDR2 as SYGVNS. Trimming removed 4 bases at V and 8 bases at J, with 14 bases between. CDR3 bases: TGTGCCAGCAGTGTGAACAGGGAGGGGGGCTACACCTTC. The encoded protein is CASSVNREGGYTF.

V usage is TRBV6-5 and J usage is TRBJ1-2; D is possibly TRBD1 (6 bases). Germline values: CDR1 MNHEY, CDR2 SVGAGI. V lost 0 bases, J lost 3 bases, and 11 bases lay in between. The CDR3 extends over 15 amino acids. CDR3 nucleotides: TGTGCCAGCAGTTACTCGAGGACAGACCACTATGGCTACACCTTC. It encodes CASSYSRTDHYGYTF.

This chain connects TRBV10-3 to TRBJ1-1, with D perhaps matching TRBD1 (5 bases). Germline V gene data show CDR1 as ENHRY and CDR2 as SYGVKD. Trimming removed 1 base from V and 5 bases from J, with 11 bases in between. The CDR3 is 14 residues long. This CDR3 is CAISELGGRTEAFF. In DNA, the CDR3 is TGTGCCATCAGTGAGTTGGGGGGAAGAACTGAAGCTTTCTTT.

In this sample, this clone turned up a few times. The genes are TRBV2 and TRBJ2-5, with D possibly matching TRBD1 (6 bases). Deletions cut 4 bases from V and 4 bases from J, with 10 bases between. This CDR3 has 13 residues. The germline CDR1 and CDR2 sequences are SNHLY and FYNNEI. The CDR3 coding sequence is TGTGCCAGCAGTGGGGGGCAGGGAGAGACCCAGTACTTC. The encoded protein is CASSGGQGETQYF.

In nucleotides, the CDR3 is TGTGCCAGCAGCGTAGTAGGAAGCGGACAAGAGACCCAGTACTTC. This codes for CASSVVGSGQETQYF. This sequence joins TRBV9 and TRBJ2-5, with D perhaps matching TRBD2 (5 bases). The CDR3 spans 15 residues. Germline CDR1 reads SGDLS; CDR2 reads YYNGEE. Trimming took 0 bases from V and 2 from J, leaving 11 bases between them.